These 22 T cell receptor beta chains originate from one sample sequenced in a study of cytomegalovirus exposure and HLA in healthy donors. The PCR ran on 60 Vbeta and 13 Jbeta primers. This table comes from immunoSEQ multiplex PCR, and its TCRdb copy is limited to in-frame clones, with some not included. The table includes about 140,000 clones, more than 70% detected once. Input material: PBMCs. The receptors derive from a man between 50 and 59 years old in good health and CMV-seronegative.

The chain recombines TRBV5-8 with TRBJ1-2; D is possibly TRBD1 (5 bases). CDR1 SGHTS and CDR2 YDEGEE come from the germline V gene. V lost 3 bases and J lost 8, with 14 bases in between. The CDR3 spans 13 residues. CDR3 amino acids: CASSSRGAGGYTF. For the CDR3, the DNA is TGTGCCAGCAGCTCCCGTGGGGCCGGGGGCTACACCTTC.

The CDR3 nucleotides are TGTGCCAGTAGTTTAGGACAGGATAGGGGGACCCAGTACTTC. This codes for CASSLGQDRGTQYF. The V and J genes are TRBV19 and TRBJ2-5, with 7 bases matching TRBD1. The germline CDR1 and CDR2 sequences are LNHDA and SQIVND (reference sequence). CDR3 length equals 14 residues. After removal of 5 bases from V and 7 bases from J, the junction contained 10 bases not matched to a gene. Supplemented by reference TRBV19 and TRBJ2-5, the full variable domain reads DGGITQSPKYLFRKEGQNVTLSCEQNLNHDAMYWYRQDPGQGLRLIYYSQIVNDFQKGDIAEGYSVSREKKESFPLTVTSAQKNPTAFYLCASSLGQDRGTQYFGPGTRLLVL.

The chain recombines TRBV5-5 with TRBJ2-4; TRBD2 matches 10 bases. The V segment lost 1 base and the J segment 0 bases; nucleotides outside the gene matches: 7. The CDR3 loop spans 18 amino acids. Germline lookup yields CDR1 SGHKS and CDR2 YYEKEE (reference sequence). The CDR3 here is CASSLPLAGDLAKNIQYF. CDR3 DNA sequence: TGTGCCAGCAGCTTGCCTCTAGCGGGGGACTTAGCCAAAAACATTCAGTACTTC.

The J gene is TRBJ2-2, the V gene TRBV5-1, with TRBD2 identical over 8 bases. CDR1 is SGHRS and CDR2 is YFSETQ in the germline V gene. This CDR3 is built from 14 residues. V shed 6 bases, J shed 2 bases, and the junction held 3 bases outside the gene matches. The CDR3 DNA reads TGCGCCAGCACACTAGCGGCAAACACCGGGGAGCTGTTTTTT. Its protein is CASTLAANTGELFF.

The chain couples TRBV2 to TRBJ2-1; 7 bases map to TRBD1. V trimming: 2 bases; J trimming: 0 bases; junction bases outside the gene matches: 4. The germline CDR1 and CDR2 sequences are SNHLY and FYNNEI. This CDR3 contains 16 residues. CDR3: CASSETRQGSYNEQFF. The CDR3 coding sequence is TGTGCCAGCAGTGAAACCCGACAGGGCTCCTACAATGAGCAGTTCTTC.

The rearrangement joins TRBV25-1 to TRBJ2-1; TRBD1 matches 10 bases. Trimming took 6 bases from V and 2 from J; bases not matched to a gene: 10. CDR3 length: 17 residues. Germline lookup yields CDR1 MGHDK and CDR2 SYGVNS. CDR3 amino acids: CASRTNMGQGTYNEQFF. The CDR3 DNA sequence: TGTGCCAGCAGGACGAACATGGGACAGGGGACCTACAATGAGCAGTTCTTC.

About this clone: Compared with germline, one end of the junction differs, possibly owing to a read error. V usage is TRBV2 and J usage is TRBJ1-1, with TRBD1 identical over 7 bases. The length of the CDR3 is 14 residues. In germline, CDR1 is SNHLY, CDR2 FYNNEI. The CDR3 here is CASSEVRQGIGAFF. DNA for the CDR3: TGTGCCAGCAGCGAAGTCCGACAGGGAATCGGAGCTTTCTTT.

This chain joins TRBV18 and TRBJ2-3; TRBD1 agrees at 8 bases. The CDR3 totals 16 residues. The V gene's germline CDR1 is KGHSH and CDR2 LQKENI. J lost 1 base, V lost 4 bases, and 7 bases had no gene match. The CDR3: CASSRDRGGGTDTQYF. The CDR3 DNA follows: TGTGCCAGCTCACGCGACAGGGGCGGAGGCACAGATACGCAGTATTTT.

The CDR3 DNA sequence: TGTGCCAGCAGCTTGGCCGGGAACAATGAGCAGTTCTTC. It translates to CASSLAGNNEQFF. The V call is TRBV5-8, the J call TRBJ2-1, with D maybe TRBD2 (5 bases). This CDR3 region has 13 residues. The V gene's germline CDR1 is SGHTS and CDR2 YDEGEE. V was pared by 0 bases and J by 5 bases, with 6 bases between. The complete variable domain, with remaining parts taken from reference TRBV5-8 and TRBJ2-1, reads EAGVTQSPTHLIKTRGQQATLRCSPISGHTSVYWYQQALGLGLQFLLWYDEGEERNRGNFPPRFSGRQFPNYSSELNVNALELEDSALYLCASSLAGNNEQFFGPGTRLTVL.

This clone was recorded only once. V is TRBV11-3 and J is TRBJ2-1, with D possibly TRBD1 on 5 matching bases. This CDR3 comprises 12 residues. Trimming shortened V by 2 bases and J by 15 bases, and 14 bases separated the two germline ends. CDR1 and CDR2 (germline): SGHNT, YENEEA. CDR3 nucleotide sequence: TGTGCCAGCAGCTTACGCCAGGGCGAATTGTTCTTC. Translation: CASSLRQGELFF.

The genes are TRBV5-1 and TRBJ2-2; 8 nucleotides agree with TRBD2. This CDR3 comprises 15 residues. V lost 2 bases to trimming and J lost 0 bases; unmatched junction nucleotides: 0. Germline loops: CDR1 SGHRS, CDR2 YFSETQ. CDR3 DNA: TGCGCCAGCAGCTTTAGCGGGACGAACACCGGGGAGCTGTTTTTT. The encoded protein is CASSFSGTNTGELFF.

This sequence joins TRBV30 and TRBJ2-7; 12 positions match TRBD2. V dropped 5 bases and J dropped 3; count of bases not matched to a gene: 5. Per the germline V gene, CDR1 is GTSNPN and CDR2 is SVGIG (reference sequence). The CDR3 totals 14 residues. CDR3 sequence (DNA): TGTGCCTGGGTTCTAGCGGGGGGGCTCTACGAGCAGTACTTC. The encoded protein is CAWVLAGGLYEQYF.

This chain joins TRBV30 and TRBJ1-6; 7 nucleotides agree with TRBD1. Germline V gene data show CDR1 as GTSNPN and CDR2 as SVGIG (reference sequence). CDR3 length equals 15 residues. Germline trimming cut 0 bases from V and 8 bases from J; bases unmatched to any gene: 7. CDR3 nucleotide sequence: TGTGCCTGGAGTGTGAGACAGGGCGGGGATTCACCCCTCCACTTT. Its protein product is CAWSVRQGGDSPLHF.

The chain uses TRBV2 and TRBJ2-1; 9 bases are a match to TRBD2. Germline lookup yields CDR1 SNHLY and CDR2 FYNNEI. The CDR3 has 14 amino acids. Losses at the gene ends were 7 bases for V and 2 bases for J; bases not matched to a gene: 3. The CDR3 is CASNLAGTYNEQFF. The CDR3 nucleotides are TGTGCCAGCAACCTAGCGGGGACCTACAATGAGCAGTTCTTC. Using reference TRBV2 and TRBJ2-1 for the parts outside the CDR3, the full variable domain is EPEVTQTPSHQVTQMGQEVILRCVPISNHLYFYWYRQILGQKVEFLVSFYNNEISEKSEIFDDQFSVERPDGSNFTLKIRSTKLEDSAMYFCASNLAGTYNEQFFGPGTRLTVL.

The chain couples TRBV14 to TRBJ2-7; a possible D gene is TRBD2 (5 bases). Deletions cut 2 bases from V and 7 bases from J, with 15 bases between. Germline CDR1 and CDR2: SGHDN and FVKESK. This CDR3 has 14 amino acids. CDR3 nucleotides: TGTGCCAGCAGCCAATTGGACGGGGTGCGGGAGCAGTACTTC. Its translation is CASSQLDGVREQYF.

The genes are TRBV7-3 and TRBJ2-1, with 7 bases matching TRBD1. V lost 5 bases to trimming and J lost 10 bases; unmatched junction nucleotides: 17. The CDR3 extends over 16 amino acids. Germline V gene sequence: CDR1 SGHTA, CDR2 FQGTGA. The DNA for the CDR3 is TGTGCCAGCAGCCCGACAGGGTCCCGTCAACGGAGGGAGCAGTTCTTC. Translated: CASSPTGSRQRREQFF.

This chain uses TRBV4-2 with TRBJ2-1; 10 bases are a match to TRBD2. Germline loops: CDR1 LGHNA, CDR2 YNFKEQ. CDR3 length: 15 residues. V shed 1 base, J shed 5 bases, and the junction held 2 bases outside the gene matches. This CDR3 is CASSQAGLADNEQFF. The CDR3 nucleotides read TGTGCCAGCAGCCAAGCTGGACTAGCGGACAATGAGCAGTTCTTC.

J is TRBJ2-1 and V is TRBV2; 11 bases fit TRBD2. Looked up from germline, CDR1 is SNHLY and CDR2 is FYNNEI. This CDR3 has 13 amino acids. Unmatched junction bases numbered 8, after V lost 10 bases and J lost 9 bases. The CDR3 sequence: CATRLAGWGEQFF. CDR3 DNA: TGTGCCACCAGACTAGCGGGATGGGGTGAGCAGTTCTTC.

The V and J genes are TRBV7-2 and TRBJ2-7, with a weak D call TRBD2 (7 bases). Germline V gene lookup returns CDR1 SGHTA and CDR2 FQGNSA. The CDR3 totals 15 residues. V dropped 6 bases and J dropped 2 bases, with 17 bases sitting between them. CDR3 sequence (DNA): TGTGCCAGCAGTAAAGGGGGGGGAGGGCCCTACGAGCAGTACTTC. Its protein product is CASSKGGGGPYEQYF.

CDR3 coding DNA: TGTGCCAGCAGCCAAATTCGCGTCGGGACTAGCCCAGATACGCAGTATTTT. This codes for CASSQIRVGTSPDTQYF. This chain links TRBV14 with TRBJ2-3; TRBD2 agrees at 9 bases. V dropped 2 bases and J dropped 4; count of bases not matched to a gene: 10. Germline lookup yields CDR1 SGHDN and CDR2 FVKESK. This CDR3 spans 17 amino acids.

J is TRBJ2-3 and V is TRBV5-1, with 11 bases that match TRBD2. Germline V lookup: CDR1 SGHRS, CDR2 YFSETQ. Germline trimming cut 0 bases from V and 4 bases from J; bases unmatched to any gene: 4. The CDR3 extends over 16 amino acids. This CDR3 reads CASSLEPSGRSDTQYF. The CDR3 coding sequence is TGCGCCAGCAGCTTGGAACCTAGCGGGAGGTCAGATACGCAGTATTTT.

This chain uses TRBV6-5 with TRBJ1-1; 9 bases fit TRBD1. V shed 6 bases and J 2 bases; nucleotides not matched to a gene: 4. The CDR3 spans 14 residues. Per germline, CDR1 MNHEY and CDR2 SVGAGI. This CDR3 reads CASSRQGGNTEAFF. In DNA form, the CDR3 reads TGTGCCAGCAGCCGACAGGGGGGCAACACTGAAGCTTTCTTT.